One sample yielded the 20 T cell receptor beta chains listed below, sequenced in a study of PD-1 blockade in classical Hodgkin lymphoma. The protocol was immunoSEQ multiplex PCR, while the TCRdb copy is restricted to in-frame clones and leaves out a portion. This sample yields around 20,000 clones, of which roughly 77% are seen a single time; 15% to 20% belongs to the top ten. All the patients suffered relapse after autologous stem cell transplantation, and brentuximab vedotin exposure differed. The sequencing here drew on peripheral blood mononuclear cells (PBMCs), taken before the second cycle of nivolumab. The source of these receptors is a human donor with classical Hodgkin lymphoma.

The genes are TRBV4-3 and TRBJ2-2; TRBD1 agrees at 7 bases. The V and J ends lost 1 base and 3 bases, in that order; junction bases with no gene match: 8. The CDR3 runs 17 residues. Germline V CDR1 and CDR2: LGHNA, YSLEER. CDR3 protein: CASSQGTGRGDTGELFF. DNA of the CDR3: TGCGCCAGCAGCCAAGGGACAGGTAGAGGGGACACCGGGGAGCTGTTTTTT.

The V and J genes are TRBV10-3 and TRBJ2-7; 12 bases line up with TRBD2. The CDR3 totals 17 residues. Looked up from germline, CDR1 is ENHRY and CDR2 is SYGVKD. Written as DNA, the CDR3 is TGTGCGACGGAGACTAGCGGGAGTGATCTTGGGTCCTACGAGCAGTACTTC. As protein: CATETSGSDLGSYEQYF.

This clone was counted only a few times. The rearrangement joins TRBV29-1 to TRBJ2-1; 7 bases map to TRBD1. V trimming: 3 bases; J trimming: 8 bases; junction bases outside the gene matches: 16. The CDR3 is made up of 16 amino acids. CDR1 and CDR2 (germline): SQVTM, ANQGSEA. The CDR3 nucleotides are TGCAGCGTTGACGGGATAACAGGGGAGCGGTTTGATGAGCAGTTCTTC. It encodes CSVDGITGERFDEQFF.

The chain joins TRBV6-1 to TRBJ1-5; D is perhaps TRBD1 (6 bases). The germline V gene has CDR1 MNHNS and CDR2 SASEGT. CDR3 length: 13 residues. The V end was cut by 6 bases, the J end by 5 bases, with 11 bases between. The CDR3 DNA reads as TGTGCCAGCAGGGAGGGGGTTCATCAGCCCCAGCATTTT. It translates to CASREGVHQPQHF.

The chain combines TRBV2 with TRBJ2-7; D tentatively reads TRBD1 or TRBD2 (6 bases each). Trimming took 0 bases from V and 5 from J, leaving 29 bases between them. Germline values: CDR1 SNHLY, CDR2 FYNNEI. The CDR3 totals 20 residues. The CDR3 is CASSEAGRYSSYGGGDEQYF. The CDR3 coding sequence is TGTGCCAGCAGTGAAGCGGGACGGTACTCTTCCTACGGGGGCGGTGACGAGCAGTACTTC. Full variable domain (outside the CDR3, taken from reference TRBV2 and TRBJ2-7): EPEVTQTPSHQVTQMGQEVILRCVPISNHLYFYWYRQILGQKVEFLVSFYNNEISEKSEIFDDQFSVERPDGSNFTLKIRSTKLEDSAMYFCASSEAGRYSSYGGGDEQYFGPGTRLTVT.

The CDR3 spells CASSLASTGGGYEQYF. As DNA, the CDR3 is TGTGCCAGCAGCTTAGCGAGTACAGGGGGAGGCTACGAGCAGTACTTC. This chain links TRBV11-3 with TRBJ2-7; 8 bases map to TRBD1. This CDR3 comprises 16 residues. Looked up from germline, CDR1 is SGHNT and CDR2 is YENEEA. The junction had 8 bases not matched to a gene; V was cut back by 1 base and J by 3 bases.

V gene TRBV4-3 combines with J gene TRBJ2-5; D is ambiguous. Trimming stripped 2 bases from V and 5 bases from J, with 9 bases between. In germline, CDR1 is LGHNA, CDR2 YSLEER. This CDR3 comprises 13 residues. CDR3 nucleotides: TGCGCCAGCAGCCAAAATGAAGTTGAGACCCAGTACTTC. It is translated as CASSQNEVETQYF.

V and J are TRBV11-2 and TRBJ2-1; D is unresolved. Germline CDR1 is SGHAT and CDR2 is FQNNGV. V lost 1 base and J 0 bases, leaving 13 bases between the germline ends. The CDR3 runs 17 residues. CDR3 protein: CASSLGGSRTSYNEQFF. The CDR3 DNA is TGTGCCAGCAGCTTAGGTGGGTCCCGAACCTCCTACAATGAGCAGTTCTTC.

The rearrangement links TRBV5-5 to TRBJ2-7; tentatively, D is TRBD1 (5 bases). The CDR3 has 16 residues. The V and J ends lost 0 bases and 3 bases respectively, with 16 bases between them. In germline, CDR1 is SGHKS, CDR2 YYEKEE (reference sequence). The CDR3 region has the DNA TGTGCCAGCAGCTTGGAACCACAGGTAACCGTCTACGAGCAGTACTTC. It is translated as CASSLEPQVTVYEQYF.

The gene calls are TRBV9 and TRBJ1-5, with D perhaps matching TRBD1 (5 bases). This CDR3 is built from 18 residues. Trimming cost V 3 bases and J 2 bases, with 21 bases left between them. Germline-derived CDR1 and CDR2 are SGDLS and YYNGEE. In DNA form, the CDR3 reads TGTGCCAGCAGCGAGCCCCCGGGGGTCGACCGCGGCAATCAGCCCCAGCATTTT. Translated, it gives CASSEPPGVDRGNQPQHF. Supplemented by reference TRBV9 and TRBJ1-5, the full variable domain reads DSGVTQTPKHLITATGQRVTLRCSPRSGDLSVYWYQQSLDQGLQFLIQYYNGEERAKGNILERFSAQQFPDLHSELNLSSLELGDSALYFCASSEPPGVDRGNQPQHFGDGTRLSIL.

This rearrangement joins TRBV29-1 to TRBJ2-7; either TRBD1 or TRBD2 may supply D (5 bases each). The germline V gene encodes CDR1 SQVTM and CDR2 ANQGSEA. This CDR3 spans 13 amino acids. V shed 0 bases and J shed 4 bases, with 10 bases lying between them. CDR3 residues: CSVEDRGRYEQYF. Here the CDR3 DNA reads TGCAGCGTTGAAGATCGGGGCCGGTACGAGCAGTACTTC.

The chain couples TRBV6-1 to TRBJ1-5, with D possibly TRBD1 on 6 matching bases. This CDR3 has 13 amino acids. The germline V and J ends were trimmed by 6 bases and 9 bases, with 15 bases remaining between them. The germline gives CDR1 MNHNS, CDR2 SASEGT. The CDR3 reads CASRFRGTRPQHF. The CDR3, as DNA: TGTGCCAGCAGATTCAGGGGCACACGGCCCCAGCATTTT.

V gene TRBV10-3 combines with J gene TRBJ1-6; TRBD1 is a possible D gene (6 bases). Trimming took 2 bases from V and 7 from J, leaving 12 bases between them. CDR1 is ENHRY and CDR2 is SYGVKD in the germline V gene. The CDR3 loop spans 15 amino acids. CDR3 protein: CAISEVRGSNSPLHF. CDR3 nucleotides: TGTGCCATCAGTGAGGTCAGGGGATCCAATTCACCCCTCCACTTT.

This clone is judged large. The rearrangement links TRBV7-8 to TRBJ1-1; D is ambiguous. The CDR3 is 12 amino acids. V lost 5 bases and J 4 bases, leaving 8 bases between the germline ends. Germline V gene data show CDR1 as SGHVS and CDR2 as FQNEAQ. This CDR3 reads CASSPGSTEAFF. The CDR3 bases are TGTGCCAGCAGCCCGGGGAGCACTGAAGCTTTCTTT. Complete variable domain (other parts from reference TRBV7-8 and TRBJ1-1): GAGVSQSPRYKVAKRGQDVALRCDPISGHVSLFWYQQALGQGPEFLTYFQNEAQLDKSGLPSDRFFAERPEGSVSTLKIQRTQQEDSAVYLCASSPGSTEAFFGQGTRLTVV.

The chain recombines TRBV25-1 with TRBJ2-7, with TRBD1 as a possible D gene (5 bases). This CDR3 comprises 13 residues. Trimming cost V 2 bases and J 2 bases, with 7 bases left between them. Germline CDR1 MGHDK, CDR2 SYGVNS. The CDR3 nucleotides are TGTGCCAGCAGTGAACAGGGTCCCTACGAGCAGTACTTC. It codes for CASSEQGPYEQYF.

The V gene is TRBV5-8, the J gene TRBJ2-7; D is unclear. The CDR3 runs to 15 residues. V lost 0 bases to trimming and J lost 2 bases, with 12 bases between them. Per the germline V gene, CDR1 is SGHTS and CDR2 is YDEGEE. The chain's CDR3 is CASSLGADQPYEQYF. Written as DNA, the CDR3 is TGTGCCAGCAGCTTGGGGGCAGATCAACCCTACGAGCAGTACTTC.

The chain links TRBV11-1 to TRBJ2-5, with TRBD1 identical over 7 bases. This CDR3 spans 13 amino acids. Germline V gene data show CDR1 as SGHAT and CDR2 as FQDESV (reference sequence). V gave up 8 bases and J gave up 1 base; unmatched junction bases: 4. The DNA of the CDR3 is TGTGCCAGCCGGGACAGTAGCCAAGAGACCCAGTACTTC. Protein sequence: CASRDSSQETQYF.

The sample holds one count of this clone. This sequence joins TRBV18 and TRBJ2-5; 7 positions match TRBD1. The CDR3 is 13 residues long. V lost 4 bases, J lost 5 bases, and 4 bases stayed unmatched. Germline CDR1 reads KGHSH; CDR2 reads LQKENI. The CDR3: CASSLGQEETQYF. In DNA, the CDR3 is TGTGCCAGCTCACTAGGACAGGAGGAGACCCAGTACTTC.

The chain combines TRBV6-5 with TRBJ1-6; D ambiguous. Germline V gives CDR1 MNHEY, CDR2 SVGAGI. V gave up 0 bases and J gave up 8 bases, with 11 bases separating them. The CDR3 has 15 amino acids. CDR3 residues: CASSYSRGYYSPLHF. The DNA of the CDR3 is TGTGCCAGCAGTTACTCTCGGGGATATTATTCACCCCTCCACTTT.

This clone was recorded only once. V gene TRBV5-5 combines with J gene TRBJ2-1, with 10 bases fitting TRBD1. There are 15 residues in the CDR3. V lost 0 bases and J lost 6; bases outside the gene matches: 3. The germline CDR1 and CDR2 sequences are SGHKS and YYEKEE (reference sequence). The CDR3 reads CASSLGQGAINEQFF. The CDR3 nucleotides are TGTGCCAGCAGCTTGGGACAGGGGGCCATCAATGAGCAGTTCTTC.